This TCR beta chain was identified in a study of blood T cell repertoires in COVID-19. Study summary: Sites across the United States, Italy and Spain contributed samples from acute and convalescent COVID-19. T cells, B-cell-depleted T cells, or PBMCs supplied cDNA or gDNA.

Authors' methods: Amplified reference gene primers provided the basis for estimating nucleated cell counts. Data came from immunoSEQ multiplex PCR; TCRdb stores just in-frame clones and leaves some out. That table gives V, J and clone size, and the DNA gave D and trimming. The data contain just under 350,000 clones, about nine tenths of them singletons. Enrolment of Seattle patients took place during active infection, and they were followed longitudinally. Input material: peripheral blood. The TCR was taken from an older woman with COVID-19, enrolled during active disease.

In DNA, the CDR3 is TGTGCCAGCTCACCACCGGAGCAAGCGGGGGGGACCCAGTACTTC. This encodes CASSPPEQAGGTQYF. The rearrangement joins TRBV18 to TRBJ2-5; TRBD2 agrees at 9 bases. Germline V CDR1 and CDR2: KGHSH, LQKENI. J lost 7 bases, V lost 0 bases, and 6 bases had no gene match. This CDR3 has 15 residues.